This record concerns one T cell receptor beta chain sequence. The total RNA that was extracted per sample amounted to at least 5 micrograms. It was with a sample-barcoded 5' primer and a J-beta primer mix that a second PCR of about 6 to 12 cycles was run. Each CDR3 protein gets one entry after TCRdb re-called the 5' RACE reads with MiXCR. The sample has hundreds of thousands of distinct CDR3 sequences; roughly three fifths are singletons. The data stem from a study of blood T cells in healthy people across ages. From germline, CDR1 is DFQATT and CDR2 SNEGSKA (reference sequence). CDR3 size: 15 residues. V shed 3 bases and J shed 4 bases, with 18 bases lying between them.

Sequences were obtained from blood. The TCR sequence derives from a man aged 40-49 years in good health. This chain joins TRBV20-1 and TRBJ2-5, with a possible D match to TRBD2 (5 bases). CDR3 sequence: CSARPLRGIIETQYF. CDR3 in DNA: TGCAGTGCTAGGCCCCTCCGGGGAATTATAGAGACCCAGTACTTC.